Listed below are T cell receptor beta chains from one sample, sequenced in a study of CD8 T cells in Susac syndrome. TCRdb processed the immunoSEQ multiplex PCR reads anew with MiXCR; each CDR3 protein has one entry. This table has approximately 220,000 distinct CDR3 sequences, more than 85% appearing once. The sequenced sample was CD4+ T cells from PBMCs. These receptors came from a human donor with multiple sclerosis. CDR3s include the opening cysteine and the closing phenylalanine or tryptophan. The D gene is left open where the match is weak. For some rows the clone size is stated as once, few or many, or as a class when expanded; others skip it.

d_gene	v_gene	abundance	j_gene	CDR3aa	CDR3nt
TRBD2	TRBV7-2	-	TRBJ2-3	CASTDPGGIGTDTQYF	TGTGCCAGCACCGACCCCGGGGGGATCGGAACAGATACGCAGTATTTT
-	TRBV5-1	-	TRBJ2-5	CASSLAEVETQYF	TGCGCCAGCAGCTTGGCCGAAGTCGAGACCCAGTACTTC
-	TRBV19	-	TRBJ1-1	CASSPIGVNTEAFF	TGTGCCAGTAGCCCCATAGGGGTGAACACTGAAGCTTTCTTT
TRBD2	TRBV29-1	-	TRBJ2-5	CSVEDPWSGGQETQYF	TGCAGCGTTGAAGACCCGTGGAGCGGGGGCCAAGAGACCCAGTACTTC
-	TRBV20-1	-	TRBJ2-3	CSVSDPKQYF	TGCAGTGTTTCGGACCCTAAGCAGTATTTT
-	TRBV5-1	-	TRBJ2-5	CASSFGGAAGAETQYF	TGCGCCAGCAGCTTCGGGGGAGCGGCAGGGGCTGAGACCCAGTACTTC
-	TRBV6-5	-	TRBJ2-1	CASSLSGVDGEQFF	TGTGCCAGCAGCCTCTCCGGGGTAGATGGTGAGCAGTTCTTC
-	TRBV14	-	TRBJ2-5	CASSQRVKGETQYF	TGTGCCAGCAGCCAACGGGTGAAGGGGGAGACCCAGTACTTC
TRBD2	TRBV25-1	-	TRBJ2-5	CASSGGLAGSETQYF	TGTGCCAGCAGTGGGGGACTAGCGGGGTCGGAGACCCAGTACTTC
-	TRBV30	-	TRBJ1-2	CAWSRGGSGYTF	TGTGCCTGGAGCCGAGGAGGGAGTGGCTACACCTTC
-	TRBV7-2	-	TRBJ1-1	CASSVGSGTEAFF	TGTGCCAGCAGCGTCGGAAGTGGCACTGAAGCTTTCTTT
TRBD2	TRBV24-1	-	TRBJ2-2	CATSDLASGGSRGELFF	TGTGCCACCAGTGATTTGGCTAGCGGGGGATCGAGGGGGGAGCTGTTTTTT
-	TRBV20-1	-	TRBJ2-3	CSARDTSSTDTQYF	TGCAGTGCTAGAGATACATCTAGCACAGATACGCAGTATTTT
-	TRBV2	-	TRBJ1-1	CASSKMDTEAFF	TGTGCCAGCAGTAAGATGGACACTGAAGCTTTCTTT
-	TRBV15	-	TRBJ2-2	CATSRDKYGELFF	TGTGCCACCAGCAGAGATAAATACGGGGAGCTGTTTTTT
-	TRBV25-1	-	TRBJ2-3	CASSEFGTDTQYF	TGTGCCAGCAGTGAATTCGGGACAGATACGCAGTATTTT
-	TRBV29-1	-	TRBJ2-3	CSVETVGVDTQYF	TGCAGCGTTGAAACAGTCGGGGTAGATACGCAGTATTTT
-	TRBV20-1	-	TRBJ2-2	CSALDLTGELFF	TGCAGTGCTTTAGACCTCACCGGGGAGCTGTTTTTT
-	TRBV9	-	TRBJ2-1	CASSPGPDNEQFF	TGTGCCAGCAGCCCCGGGCCAGACAATGAGCAGTTCTTC
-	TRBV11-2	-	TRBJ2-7	CASSLDRGEQYF	TGTGCCAGCAGCTTAGATCGCGGCGAGCAGTACTTC
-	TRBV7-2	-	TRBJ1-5	CASSFDGTYSNQPQHF	TGTGCCAGCAGCTTCGACGGAACCTATAGCAATCAGCCCCAGCATTTT
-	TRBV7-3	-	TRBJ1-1	CASSLIMGWGTEAFF	TGTGCCAGCAGCTTAATCATGGGGTGGGGCACTGAAGCTTTCTTT
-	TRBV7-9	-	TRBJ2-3	CASSSRTLGDTQYF	TGTGCCAGCAGCTCACGGACTCTTGGAGATACGCAGTATTTT
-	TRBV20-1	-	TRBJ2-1	CSARELRSSYNEQFF	TGCAGTGCTAGAGAACTGAGGAGCTCCTACAATGAGCAGTTCTTC
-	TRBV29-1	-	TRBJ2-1	CSVADGGLGNEQFF	TGCAGCGTTGCGGACGGGGGCCTGGGCAATGAGCAGTTCTTC
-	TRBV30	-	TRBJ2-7	CASGLVYEQYF	TGTGCCTCGGGACTCGTATACGAGCAGTACTTC
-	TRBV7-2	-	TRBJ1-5	CASSFAVNSNQPQHF	TGTGCCAGCAGCTTCGCCGTAAATAGCAATCAGCCCCAGCATTTT
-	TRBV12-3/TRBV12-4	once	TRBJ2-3	CASSFYTQGGTDTQYF	TGTGCCAGCAGTTTTTACACACAGGGTGGTACAGATACGCAGTATTTT
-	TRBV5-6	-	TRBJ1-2	CASSGLQGYGYTF	TGTGCCAGCAGCGGCCTCCAGGGCTATGGCTACACCTTC
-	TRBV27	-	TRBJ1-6	CASSFAVEEVLHF	TGTGCCAGCAGTTTTGCCGTAGAAGAAGTTCTCCACTTT
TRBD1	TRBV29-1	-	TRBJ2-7	CSVLMSTGTGVFREQYF	TGCAGCGTTCTGATGTCGACCGGGACAGGGGTCTTTCGCGAGCAGTACTTC
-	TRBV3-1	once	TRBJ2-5	CASSQDWRQETQYF	TGTGCCAGCAGCCAAGATTGGCGTCAAGAGACCCAGTACTTC
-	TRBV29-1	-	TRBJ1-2	CSVDPGPQGSVYGYTF	TGCAGCGTTGACCCGGGACCCCAAGGGTCTGTATATGGCTACACCTTC
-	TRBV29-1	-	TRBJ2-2	CSVEQAYTGELFF	TGCAGCGTTGAGCAGGCTTACACCGGGGAGCTGTTTTTT
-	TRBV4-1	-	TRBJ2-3	CASSQEGRRGGDTQYF	TGCGCCAGCAGCCAAGAAGGGCGGAGGGGTGGAGATACGCAGTATTTT
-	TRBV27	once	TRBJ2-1	CASSLDSPAAEQFF	TGTGCCAGCAGTCTAGACTCACCGGCGGCTGAGCAGTTCTTC
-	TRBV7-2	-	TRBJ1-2	CATREEYGYTF	TGTGCCACAAGAGAAGAATATGGCTACACCTTC
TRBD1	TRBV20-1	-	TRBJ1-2	CSARGPGQDYGYTF	TGCAGTGCTAGAGGGCCGGGACAGGACTATGGCTACACCTTC
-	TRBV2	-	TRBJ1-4	CASSSGSATNEKLFF	TGTGCCAGCAGTTCGGGGAGTGCAACTAATGAAAAACTGTTTTTT
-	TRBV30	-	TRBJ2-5	CAWKQGGGETQYF	TGTGCCTGGAAGCAGGGAGGGGGGGAGACCCAGTACTTC
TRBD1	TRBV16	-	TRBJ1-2	CASSTGQGDYGYTF	TGTGCCAGCAGCACGGGACAGGGCGACTATGGCTACACCTTC
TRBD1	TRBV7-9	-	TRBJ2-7	CASSPRTGTGIDEQYF	TGTGCCAGCAGCCCTAGGACCGGGACAGGGATCGACGAGCAGTACTTC
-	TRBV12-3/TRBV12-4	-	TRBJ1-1	CASSFGQGEAFF	TGTGCCAGCAGTTTCGGGCAGGGGGAAGCTTTCTTT
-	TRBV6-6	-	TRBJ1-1	CASSYGPAEAFF	TGTGCCAGCAGTTACGGTCCGGCTGAAGCTTTCTTT
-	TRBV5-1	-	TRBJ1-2	CASSLTRSDGYTF	TGCGCCAGCAGCTTAACCCGCAGTGATGGCTACACCTTC
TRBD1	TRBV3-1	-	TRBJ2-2	CASSQGQGDTGELFF	TGTGCCAGCAGCCAGGGACAGGGGGACACCGGGGAGCTGTTTTTT
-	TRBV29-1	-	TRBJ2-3	CSVDSLGDTQYF	TGCAGCGTTGATTCCTTGGGAGATACGCAGTATTTT
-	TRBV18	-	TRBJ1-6	CASSPNNSPLHF	TGTGCCAGCTCACCCAATAATTCACCCCTCCACTTT
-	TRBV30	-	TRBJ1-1	CAWGQMNTEAFF	TGTGCCTGGGGACAGATGAACACTGAAGCTTTCTTT
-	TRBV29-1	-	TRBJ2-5	CSYKVGETQYF	TGCAGCTATAAGGTCGGGGAGACCCAGTACTTC
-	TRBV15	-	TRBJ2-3	CATSRDRLDTQYF	TGTGCCACCAGCAGAGATCGGCTAGATACGCAGTATTTT
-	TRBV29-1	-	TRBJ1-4	CSVAGSNNEKLFF	TGCAGCGTTGCAGGTAGCAACAATGAAAAACTGTTTTTT
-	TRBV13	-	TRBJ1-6	CASSLGGIRSPLHF	TGTGCCAGCAGCTTAGGAGGGATACGATCACCCCTCCACTTT
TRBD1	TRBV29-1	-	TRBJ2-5	CSVERNTGVQETQYF	TGCAGCGTTGAGAGGAATACAGGGGTTCAAGAGACCCAGTACTTC
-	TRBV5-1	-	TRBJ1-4	CASSLRGEDEKLFF	TGCGCCAGCAGCTTGCGGGGAGAGGATGAAAAACTGTTTTTT
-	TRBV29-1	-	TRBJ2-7	CSAGEQTNYEQYF	TGCAGCGCTGGGGAACAGACTAACTACGAGCAGTACTTC
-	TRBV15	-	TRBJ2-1	CATSRVQGIGYEQFF	TGTGCCACCAGCAGAGTCCAGGGGATAGGATATGAGCAGTTCTTC